The TCR beta chain under discussion was sequenced for a study of blood T cell repertoires in COVID-19. For the study at large: Acute and convalescent COVID-19 specimens originated in the United States, Italy and Spain. In each case, the material was cDNA or gDNA derived from T cells, B-cell-depleted T cells, or PBMCs.

The protocol was immunoSEQ multiplex PCR, while the TCRdb copy is restricted to in-frame clones and leaves out a portion. The sample yields about 80,000 clones, less than 85% seen once. This CDR3 is built from 15 residues. Germline lookup yields CDR1 MDHEN and CDR2 SYDVKM. Trimming took 5 bases from V and 3 from J, leaving 14 bases between them. The V and J genes are TRBV28 and TRBJ2-4; D may be TRBD2 (5 bases). Sample: peripheral blood. The receptor was derived from a man aged 70-80 years with active or convalescent COVID-19. CDR3 region: CASSPAGVSKNIQYF. For the CDR3, the DNA is TGTGCCAGCAGTCCGGCGGGTGTGAGCAAAAACATTCAGTACTTC.